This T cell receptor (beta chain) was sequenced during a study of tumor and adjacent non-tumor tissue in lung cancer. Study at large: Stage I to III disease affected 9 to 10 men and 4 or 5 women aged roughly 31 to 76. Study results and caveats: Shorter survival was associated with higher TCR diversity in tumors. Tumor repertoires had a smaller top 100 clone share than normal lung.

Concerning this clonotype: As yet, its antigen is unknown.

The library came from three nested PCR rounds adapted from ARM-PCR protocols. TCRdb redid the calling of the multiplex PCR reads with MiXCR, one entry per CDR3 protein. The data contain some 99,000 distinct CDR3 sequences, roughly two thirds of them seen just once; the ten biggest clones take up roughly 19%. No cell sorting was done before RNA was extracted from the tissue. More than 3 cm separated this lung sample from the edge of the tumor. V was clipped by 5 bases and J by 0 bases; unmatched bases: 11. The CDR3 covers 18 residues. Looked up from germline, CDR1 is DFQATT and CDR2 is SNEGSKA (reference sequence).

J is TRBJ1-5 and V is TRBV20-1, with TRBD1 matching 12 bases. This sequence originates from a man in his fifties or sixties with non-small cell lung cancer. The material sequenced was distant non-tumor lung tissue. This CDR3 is CSAHLRDRGQISNQPQHF. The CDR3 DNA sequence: TGCAGTGCTCATCTCCGGGACAGGGGGCAGATTAGCAATCAGCCCCAGCATTTT.